The source of this T cell receptor (beta chain) is a study of blood T cell repertoires in COVID-19. In the study overall: Acute-phase and convalescent COVID-19 samples originated in the United States, Italy and Spain. Sources were T cells, B-cell-depleted T cells, or PBMCs; the material itself was cDNA or gDNA.

Source study methods: Quantification of nucleated cells was approximated via reference gene primer amplification. TCRdb keeps only in-frame clones here, not all; method: immunoSEQ multiplex PCR. V, J and clone size are taken as reported in that table, and D and trimming were inferred from the DNA itself. The sample lists about 320,000 clones; 70% to 90% were seen once. The study counted Cohort 3 donors as recovered given two negative PCRs, clearance, or symptom resolution. CDR1 is MNHEY, CDR2 SMNVEV, per germline (reference sequence). Trimming took 1 base from V and 2 from J, leaving 15 bases between them. The CDR3 is 17 residues long.

The source of this sequence is a woman younger than 35 who had recovered from COVID-19. The sequencing sample was made of PBMCs or T cells enriched from blood (not recorded which). This chain joins TRBV27 and TRBJ1-5; D is unresolved. The CDR3: CASSLLGTLGGNQPQHF. CDR3 DNA sequence: TGTGCCAGCAGTTTATTAGGTACCCTTGGAGGCAATCAGCCCCAGCATTTT.